The clone carrying this TCR beta chain was counted once. The data are from a study of blood T cell repertoires in COVID-19. Background on the study: Samples representing acute and convalescent COVID-19 were sourced from the United States, Italy and Spain. T cells, B-cell-depleted T cells, or PBMCs provided the cDNA or gDNA that served as material.

Clones were sequenced by immunoSEQ multiplex PCR, and TCRdb holds only the in-frame ones, with some missing. Of just over 300,000 clones listed, 70% to 90% are singletons. This CDR3 is 15 amino acids long. Germline CDR1 is MNHEY and CDR2 is SVGAGI. Losses at the gene ends were 7 bases for V and 5 bases for J; bases not matched to a gene: 7. Researchers sorted participants into cohorts using their self-reported clinical history. Symptom resolution, clearance, or two negative PCRs marked the recovered donors of Cohort 3. The V gene is TRBV6-5, the J gene TRBJ2-1; 11 bases map to TRBD2. This sequence originates from a man aged 25 to 45 who had recovered from COVID-19. Sequenced: PBMCs or T cells enriched from blood (not recorded which). For the CDR3, the DNA is TGTGCCAGCACTAAGGGACTAGCGGTCGACAATGAGCAGTTCTTC. This sequence encodes CASTKGLAVDNEQFF.